These T cell receptor beta chains were read from a single sample in a study of cytomegalovirus exposure and HLA in healthy donors. Some clones are missing from TCRdb's copy, which holds only in-frame ones; the method was immunoSEQ multiplex PCR. This table has fewer than 200,000 clones, roughly 96% appearing once. The sample comprised PBMCs. These TCRs come from a woman aged 18-35 years in good health and CMV-seronegative. CDR3s include the opening cysteine and the closing phenylalanine or tryptophan. D genes are given only for firm matches. Rows may omit the clone size; those that give it use once, few, many or a size class.

j_gene,abundance,d_gene,v_gene,CDR3nt,CDR3aa
TRBJ2-7,-,-,TRBV6-1,TGTGCCAGTACGCTGTGGGGCCCTGATGACAACGAGCAGTACTTC,CASTLWGPDDNEQYF
TRBJ2-4,-,-,TRBV10-2,TGCGCCAGCAGTGACCATCCTGAACTAGCCAAAAACATTCAGTACTTC,CASSDHPELAKNIQYF
TRBJ2-2,many,TRBD1,TRBV10-3,TGTGCCATCAGTAAACTATCCCGTGGGACAGAAATGAACACCGGGGAGCTGTTTTTT,CAISKLSRGTEMNTGELFF
TRBJ1-2,-,-,TRBV6-5,TGTGCCAGCAGTTCCACGGACAGAGTATATGGCTACACCTTC,CASSSTDRVYGYTF
TRBJ1-6,-,-,TRBV7-6,TGTGCCAGCAGCCCAGGGTGGGGGGGGGATAATTCACCCCTCCACTTT,CASSPGWGGDNSPLHF
TRBJ2-7,-,-,TRBV27,TGTGCCAGCAGTTACCCACCAGAGGCTCGAAAGTACGAGCAGTACTTC,CASSYPPEARKYEQYF
TRBJ1-6,-,TRBD1,TRBV30,TGTGCCTGGAGTAGACAGGGCTATTCACCCCTCCACTTT,CAWSRQGYSPLHF
TRBJ1-4,-,-,TRBV5-4,TGTGCCAGCAGCCCGGTAGGGGTAGCTAATGAAAAACTGTTTTTT,CASSPVGVANEKLFF
TRBJ2-5,once,-,TRBV6-4,TGTGCCAGCAGTGTAACCCGGGGTGAGACCCAGTACTTC,CASSVTRGETQYF
TRBJ1-2,-,TRBD1,TRBV13,TGTGCCAGCAGCTCCGGGACAGGGGTGAGGAACTACACCTTC,CASSSGTGVRNYTF
TRBJ2-2,-,-,TRBV9,TGTGCCAGCAGCGTAGCTTTCGCGGGGGCAACGGGAGCCGGGGAGCTGTTTTTT,CASSVAFAGATGAGELFF
TRBJ2-1,-,-,TRBV11-2,TGTGCCAGCAGCTTAGTTTGGGCAGGGTATAGGGACTACAATGAGCAGTTCTTC,CASSLVWAGYRDYNEQFF